The clone carrying this T cell receptor beta chain was seen more than once but under ten times. The data stem from a study of blood T cell repertoires in COVID-19. Assay: immunoSEQ multiplex PCR; the TCRdb copy retains only in-frame clones and omits some. The sample has around 320,000 clones; around 90% are singletons. Looked up from germline, CDR1 is LNHDA and CDR2 is SQIVND (reference sequence). Trimming took off 4 bases at V and 1 base at J, with 10 bases between the two ends. The CDR3 contains 14 residues. Membership in each cohort depended on participant-reported clinical history. Sequencing was performed on PBMCs or T cells enriched from blood (not recorded which). This receptor was identified in a woman between 18 and 29 years old with acute COVID-19. The genes are TRBV19 and TRBJ1-1; possible D gene TRBD1, 6 bases. The CDR3 loop is CASSTSQGNTEAFF. The CDR3, as DNA: TGTGCCAGTAGTACGTCACAGGGGAACACTGAAGCTTTCTTT.